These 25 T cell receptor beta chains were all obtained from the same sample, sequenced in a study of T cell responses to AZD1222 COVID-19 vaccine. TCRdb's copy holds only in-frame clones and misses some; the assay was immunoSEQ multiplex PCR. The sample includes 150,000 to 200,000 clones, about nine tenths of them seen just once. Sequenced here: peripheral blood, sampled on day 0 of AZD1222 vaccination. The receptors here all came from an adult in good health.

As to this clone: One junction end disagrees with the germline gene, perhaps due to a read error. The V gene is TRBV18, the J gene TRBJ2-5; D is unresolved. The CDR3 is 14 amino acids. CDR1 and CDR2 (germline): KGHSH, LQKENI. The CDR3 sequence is CASSPLGRSETQYF. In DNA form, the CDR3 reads TGTGCCAGCTCCCCACTGGGAAGGAGTGAGACCCAGTACTTC. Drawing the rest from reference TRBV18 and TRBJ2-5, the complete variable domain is NAGVMQNPRHLVRRRGQEARLRCSPMKGHSHVYWYRQLPEEGLKFMVYLQKENIIDESGMPKERFSAEFPKEGPSILRIQQVVRGDSAAYFCASSPLGRSETQYFGPGTRLLVL.

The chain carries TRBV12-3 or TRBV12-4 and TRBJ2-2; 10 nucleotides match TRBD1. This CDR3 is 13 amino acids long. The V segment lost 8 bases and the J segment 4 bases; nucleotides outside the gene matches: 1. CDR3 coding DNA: TGTGCCAGCGGGACAGGGGCCACCGGGGAGCTGTTTTTT. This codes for CASGTGATGELFF.

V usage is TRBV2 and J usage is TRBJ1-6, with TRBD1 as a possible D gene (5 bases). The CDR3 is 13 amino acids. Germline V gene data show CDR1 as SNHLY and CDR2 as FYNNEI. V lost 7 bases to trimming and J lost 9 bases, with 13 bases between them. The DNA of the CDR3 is TGTGCCAGCAAGGCCCAGGGTGGTTCACCCCTCCACTTT. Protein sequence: CASKAQGGSPLHF.

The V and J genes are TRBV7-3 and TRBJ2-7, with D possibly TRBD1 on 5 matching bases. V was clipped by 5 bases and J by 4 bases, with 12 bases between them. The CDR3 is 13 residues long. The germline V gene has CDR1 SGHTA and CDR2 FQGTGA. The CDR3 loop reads CASSLGHQYEQYF. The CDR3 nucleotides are TGTGCCAGCAGCCTAGGACACCAATACGAGCAGTACTTC.

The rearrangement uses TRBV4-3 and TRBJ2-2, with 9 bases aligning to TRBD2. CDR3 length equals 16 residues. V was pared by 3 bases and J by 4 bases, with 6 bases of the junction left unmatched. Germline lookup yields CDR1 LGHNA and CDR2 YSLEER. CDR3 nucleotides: TGCGCCAGCAGCCACCACTTAGCGGGGGCCACCGGGGAGCTGTTTTTT. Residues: CASSHHLAGATGELFF.

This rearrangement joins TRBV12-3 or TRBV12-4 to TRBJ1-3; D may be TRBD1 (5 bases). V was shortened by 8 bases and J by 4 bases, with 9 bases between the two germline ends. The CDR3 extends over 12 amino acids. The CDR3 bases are TGTGCCAGCGACACAGGAGGAAACACCATATATTTT. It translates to CASDTGGNTIYF.

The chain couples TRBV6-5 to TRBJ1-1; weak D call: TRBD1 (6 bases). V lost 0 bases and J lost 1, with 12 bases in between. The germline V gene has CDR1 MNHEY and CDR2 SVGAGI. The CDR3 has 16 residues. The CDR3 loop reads CASSYSMGGGNTEAFF. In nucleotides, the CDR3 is TGTGCCAGCAGTTACTCGATGGGAGGGGGGAACACTGAAGCTTTCTTT.

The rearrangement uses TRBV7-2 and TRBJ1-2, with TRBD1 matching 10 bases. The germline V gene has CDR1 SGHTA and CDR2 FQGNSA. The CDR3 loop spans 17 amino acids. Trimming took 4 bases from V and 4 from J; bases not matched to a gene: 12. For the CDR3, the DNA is TGTGCCAGCAGCTCGGCCTGGGCGCGGGACAGGGGCTATGGCTACACCTTC. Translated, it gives CASSSAWARDRGYGYTF. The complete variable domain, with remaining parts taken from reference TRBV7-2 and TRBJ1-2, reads GAGVSQSPSNKVTEKGKDVELRCDPISGHTALYWYRQSLGQGLEFLIYFQGNSAPDKSGLPSDRFSAERTGGSVSTLTIQRTQQEDSAVYLCASSSAWARDRGYGYTFGSGTRLTVV.

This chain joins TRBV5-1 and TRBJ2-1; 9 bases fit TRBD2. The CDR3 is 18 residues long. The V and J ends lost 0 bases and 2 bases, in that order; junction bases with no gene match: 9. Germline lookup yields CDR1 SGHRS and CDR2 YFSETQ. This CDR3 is CASSLAVAGGPTYNEQFF. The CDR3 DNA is TGCGCCAGCAGCTTGGCCGTGGCGGGGGGGCCGACCTACAATGAGCAGTTCTTC.

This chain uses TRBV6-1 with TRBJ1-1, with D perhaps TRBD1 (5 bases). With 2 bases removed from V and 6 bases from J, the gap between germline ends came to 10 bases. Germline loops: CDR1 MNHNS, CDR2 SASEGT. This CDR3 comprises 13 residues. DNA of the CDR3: TGTGCCAGCAGTGAACCAGGGACGGCTGAAGCTTTCTTT. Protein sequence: CASSEPGTAEAFF.

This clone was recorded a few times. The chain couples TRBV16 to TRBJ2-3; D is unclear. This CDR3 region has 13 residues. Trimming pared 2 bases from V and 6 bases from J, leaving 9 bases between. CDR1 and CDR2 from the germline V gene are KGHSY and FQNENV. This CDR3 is CASSQVSGDTQYF. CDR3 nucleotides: TGTGCCAGCAGCCAAGTCAGTGGGGATACGCAGTATTTT. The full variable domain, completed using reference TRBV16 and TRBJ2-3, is GEEVAQTPKHLVRGEGQKAKLYCAPIKGHSYVFWYQQVLKNEFKFLISFQNENVFDETGMPKERFSAKCLPNSPCSLEIQATKLEDSAVYFCASSQVSGDTQYFGPGTRLTVL.

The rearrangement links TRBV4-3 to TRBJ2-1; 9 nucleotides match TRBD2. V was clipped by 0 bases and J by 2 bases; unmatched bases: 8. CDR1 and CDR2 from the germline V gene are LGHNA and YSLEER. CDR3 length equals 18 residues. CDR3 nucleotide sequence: TGCGCCAGCAGCCAAGAAACTTCGGCGGGGGGGCCCTACAATGAGCAGTTCTTC. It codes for CASSQETSAGGPYNEQFF.

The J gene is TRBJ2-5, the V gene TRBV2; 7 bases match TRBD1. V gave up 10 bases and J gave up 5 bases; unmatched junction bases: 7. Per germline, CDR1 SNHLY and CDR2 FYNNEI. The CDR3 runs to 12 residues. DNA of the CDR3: TGTGCCATCGAAGGGGGCGCGGAGACCCAGTACTTC. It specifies CAIEGGAETQYF.

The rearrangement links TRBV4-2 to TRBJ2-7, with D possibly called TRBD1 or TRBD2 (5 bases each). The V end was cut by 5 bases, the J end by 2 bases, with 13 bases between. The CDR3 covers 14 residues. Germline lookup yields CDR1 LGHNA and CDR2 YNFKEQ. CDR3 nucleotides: TGTGCCAGCAGCTTGTCCGGGACGGCCTACGAGCAGTACTTC. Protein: CASSLSGTAYEQYF.

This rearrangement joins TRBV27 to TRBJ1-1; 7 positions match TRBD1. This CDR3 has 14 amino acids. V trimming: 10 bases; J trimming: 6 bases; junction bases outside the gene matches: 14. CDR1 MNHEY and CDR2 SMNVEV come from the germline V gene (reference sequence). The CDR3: CATPGKKGAPEAFF. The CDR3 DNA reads TGTGCCACCCCAGGGAAGAAGGGGGCGCCTGAAGCTTTCTTT.

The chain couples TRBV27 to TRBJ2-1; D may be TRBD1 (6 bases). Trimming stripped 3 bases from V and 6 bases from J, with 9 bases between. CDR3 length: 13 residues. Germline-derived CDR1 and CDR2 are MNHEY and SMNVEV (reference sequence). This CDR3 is CASSFSRGNEQFF. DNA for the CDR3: TGTGCCAGCAGTTTCTCCAGGGGCAATGAGCAGTTCTTC.

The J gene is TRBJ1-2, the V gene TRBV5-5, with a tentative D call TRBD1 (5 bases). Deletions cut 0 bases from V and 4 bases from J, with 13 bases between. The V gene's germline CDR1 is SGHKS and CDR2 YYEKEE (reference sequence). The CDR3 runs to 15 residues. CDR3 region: CASSLGGERFYGYTF. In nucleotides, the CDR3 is TGTGCCAGCAGCTTGGGAGGGGAGAGATTCTATGGCTACACCTTC.

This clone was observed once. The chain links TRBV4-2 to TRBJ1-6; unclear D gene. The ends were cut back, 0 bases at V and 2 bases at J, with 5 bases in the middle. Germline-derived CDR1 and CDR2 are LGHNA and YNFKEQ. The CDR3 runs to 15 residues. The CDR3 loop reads CASSQELAYNSPLHF. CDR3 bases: TGTGCCAGCAGCCAAGAGTTGGCCTATAATTCACCCCTCCACTTT.

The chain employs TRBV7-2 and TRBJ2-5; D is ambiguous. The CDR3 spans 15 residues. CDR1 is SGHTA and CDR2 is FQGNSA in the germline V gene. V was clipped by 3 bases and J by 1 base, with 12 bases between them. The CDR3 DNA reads TGTGCCAGCAGCTTCTACTCGCAATCCCAAGAGACCCAGTACTTC. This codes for CASSFYSQSQETQYF.

The CDR3 DNA follows: TGTGCCAGCAGCCCCGGACTAGCGGGGGAGACCCAGTACTTC. This codes for CASSPGLAGETQYF. The chain recombines TRBV5-6 with TRBJ2-5; 12 bases fit TRBD2. This CDR3 has 14 amino acids. The V gene end was trimmed by 4 bases and the J gene end by 5 bases; junction bases not matched to a gene: 3. CDR1 and CDR2 from the germline V gene are SGHDT and YYEEEE.

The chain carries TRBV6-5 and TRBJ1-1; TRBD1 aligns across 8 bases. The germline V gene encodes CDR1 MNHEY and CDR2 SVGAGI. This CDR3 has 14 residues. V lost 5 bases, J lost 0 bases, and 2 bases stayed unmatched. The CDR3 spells CASSRQGLNTEAFF. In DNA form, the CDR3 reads TGTGCCAGCAGTAGACAGGGGCTGAACACTGAAGCTTTCTTT.

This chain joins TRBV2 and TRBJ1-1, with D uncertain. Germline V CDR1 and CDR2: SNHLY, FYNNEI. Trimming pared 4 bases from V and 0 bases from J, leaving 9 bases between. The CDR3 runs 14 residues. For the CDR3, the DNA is TGTGCCAGCAGTGGCGCCGGCGTGAACACTGAAGCTTTCTTT. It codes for CASSGAGVNTEAFF. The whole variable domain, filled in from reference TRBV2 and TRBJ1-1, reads EPEVTQTPSHQVTQMGQEVILRCVPISNHLYFYWYRQILGQKVEFLVSFYNNEISEKSEIFDDQFSVERPDGSNFTLKIRSTKLEDSAMYFCASSGAGVNTEAFFGQGTRLTVV.

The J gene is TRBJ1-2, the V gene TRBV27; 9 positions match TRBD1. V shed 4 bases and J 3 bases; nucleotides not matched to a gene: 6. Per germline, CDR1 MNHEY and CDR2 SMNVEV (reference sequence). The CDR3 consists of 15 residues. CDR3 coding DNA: TGTGCCAGCAGTTCAGCGGGACAGGGAGACTATGGCTACACCTTC. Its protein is CASSSAGQGDYGYTF.

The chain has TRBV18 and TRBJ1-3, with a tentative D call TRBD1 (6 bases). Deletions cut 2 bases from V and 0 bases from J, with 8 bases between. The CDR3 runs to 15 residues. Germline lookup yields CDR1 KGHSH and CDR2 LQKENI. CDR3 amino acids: CASSPDRSSGNTIYF. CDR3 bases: TGTGCCAGCTCACCAGACAGGAGCTCTGGAAACACCATATATTTT.

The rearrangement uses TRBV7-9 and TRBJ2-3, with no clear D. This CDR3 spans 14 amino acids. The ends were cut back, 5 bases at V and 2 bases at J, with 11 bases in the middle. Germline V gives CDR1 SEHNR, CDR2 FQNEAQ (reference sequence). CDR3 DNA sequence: TGTGCCAGCAGCCTCAGTGGGGTCACAGATACGCAGTATTTT. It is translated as CASSLSGVTDTQYF.